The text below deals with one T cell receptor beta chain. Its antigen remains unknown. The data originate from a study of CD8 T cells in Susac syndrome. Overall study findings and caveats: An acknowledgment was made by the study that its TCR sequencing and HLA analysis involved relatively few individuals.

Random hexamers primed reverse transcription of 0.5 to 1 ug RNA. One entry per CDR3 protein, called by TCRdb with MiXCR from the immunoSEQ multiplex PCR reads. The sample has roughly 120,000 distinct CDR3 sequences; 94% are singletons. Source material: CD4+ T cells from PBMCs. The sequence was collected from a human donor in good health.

This CDR3 reads CASSPVSKNEQFF. The CDR3 DNA reads TGTGCCAGCAGTCCAGTCTCGAAAAATGAGCAGTTCTTC. This chain links TRBV2 with TRBJ2-1, with no clear D. CDR3 length equals 13 residues. Germline V CDR1 and CDR2: SNHLY, FYNNEI. Between the trimmed V and J ends, which lost 5 bases and 7 bases, there was a span of 12 bases.